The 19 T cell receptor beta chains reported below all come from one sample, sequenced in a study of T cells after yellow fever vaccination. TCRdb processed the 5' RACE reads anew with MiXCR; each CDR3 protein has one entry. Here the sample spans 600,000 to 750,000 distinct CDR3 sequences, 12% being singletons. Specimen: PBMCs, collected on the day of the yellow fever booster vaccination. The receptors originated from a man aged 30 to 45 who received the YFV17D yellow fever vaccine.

CDR3 region: CATSDGSGYTEAFF. The CDR3 DNA is TGTGCCACCAGTGACGGATCAGGTTACACTGAAGCTTTCTTT. The V gene is TRBV24-1, the J gene TRBJ1-1; no clear D gene. Between the trimmed V and J ends, which lost 4 bases and 3 bases, there was a span of 11 bases. Germline CDR1 is KGHDR and CDR2 is SFDVKD. The CDR3 contains 14 residues.

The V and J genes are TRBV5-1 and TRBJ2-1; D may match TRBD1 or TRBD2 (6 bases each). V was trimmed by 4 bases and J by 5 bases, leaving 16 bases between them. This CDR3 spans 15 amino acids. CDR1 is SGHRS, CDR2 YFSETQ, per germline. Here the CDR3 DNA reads TGCGCCAGCAGCCCGACCCTCGGGGGCAACAATGAGCAGTTCTTC. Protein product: CASSPTLGGNNEQFF.

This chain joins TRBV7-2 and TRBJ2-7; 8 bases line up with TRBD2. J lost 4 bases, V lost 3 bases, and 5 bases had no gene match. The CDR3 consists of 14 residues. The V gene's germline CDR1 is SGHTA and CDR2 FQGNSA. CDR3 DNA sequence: TGTGCCAGCAGCTTGACTGAGCGGGGGTACGAGCAGTACTTC. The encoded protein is CASSLTERGYEQYF. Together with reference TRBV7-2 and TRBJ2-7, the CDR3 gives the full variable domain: GAGVSQSPSNKVTEKGKDVELRCDPISGHTALYWYRQSLGQGLEFLIYFQGNSAPDKSGLPSDRFSAERTGGSVSTLTIQRTQQEDSAVYLCASSLTERGYEQYFGPGTRLTVT.

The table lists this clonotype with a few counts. This chain's CDR3 is CASSRGLTGELFF. The CDR3 DNA is TGTGCCAGCTCCAGGGGGCTCACCGGGGAGCTGTTTTTT. The V gene is TRBV12-3 or TRBV12-4, the J gene TRBJ2-2; 8 positions agree with TRBD1. The CDR3 has 13 residues. Germline trimming cut 8 bases from V and 4 bases from J; bases unmatched to any gene: 3.

The CDR3 sequence: CASSQAGGPFGELFF. CDR3 nucleotides: TGTGCCAGCAGCCAAGCGGGAGGGCCATTCGGGGAGCTGTTTTTT. The chain has TRBV3-1 and TRBJ2-2, with 8 bases identical to TRBD2. This CDR3 has 15 residues. J gave up 7 bases and V 1 base, and 5 bases lay outside the gene matches. Germline CDR1 is LGHDT and CDR2 is YNNKEL (reference sequence).

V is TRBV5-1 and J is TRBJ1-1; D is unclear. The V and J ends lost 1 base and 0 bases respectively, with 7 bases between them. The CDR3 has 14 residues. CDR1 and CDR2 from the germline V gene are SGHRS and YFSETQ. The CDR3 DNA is TGCGCCAGCAGCTTGTGGGATTTGAACACTGAAGCTTTCTTT. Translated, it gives CASSLWDLNTEAFF. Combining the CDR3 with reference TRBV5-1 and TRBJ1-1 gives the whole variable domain KAGVTQTPRYLIKTRGQQVTLSCSPISGHRSVSWYQQTPGQGLQFLFEYFSETQRNKGNFPGRFSGRQFSNSRSEMNVSTLELGDSALYLCASSLWDLNTEAFFGQGTRLTVV.

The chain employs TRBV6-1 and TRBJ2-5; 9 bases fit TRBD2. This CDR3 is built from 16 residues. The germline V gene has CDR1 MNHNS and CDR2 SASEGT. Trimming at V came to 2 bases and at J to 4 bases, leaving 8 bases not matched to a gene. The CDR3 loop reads CASSESFGTSRETQYF. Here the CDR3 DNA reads TGTGCCAGCAGTGAATCGTTCGGGACTAGCCGAGAGACCCAGTACTTC.

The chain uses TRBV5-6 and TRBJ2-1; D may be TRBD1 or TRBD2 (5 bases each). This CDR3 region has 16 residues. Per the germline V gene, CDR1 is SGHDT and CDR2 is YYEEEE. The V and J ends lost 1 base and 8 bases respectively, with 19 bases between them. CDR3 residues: CASSLFFSGTNHEQFF. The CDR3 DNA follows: TGTGCCAGCAGCTTGTTTTTTTCAGGGACCAACCATGAGCAGTTCTTC.

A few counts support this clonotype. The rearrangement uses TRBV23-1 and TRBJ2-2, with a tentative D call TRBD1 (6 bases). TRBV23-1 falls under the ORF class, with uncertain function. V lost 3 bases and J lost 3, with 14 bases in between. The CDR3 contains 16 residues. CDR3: CASSHRPGAHTGELFF. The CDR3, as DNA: TGCGCCAGCAGTCACCGGCCAGGGGCCCACACCGGGGAGCTGTTTTTT.

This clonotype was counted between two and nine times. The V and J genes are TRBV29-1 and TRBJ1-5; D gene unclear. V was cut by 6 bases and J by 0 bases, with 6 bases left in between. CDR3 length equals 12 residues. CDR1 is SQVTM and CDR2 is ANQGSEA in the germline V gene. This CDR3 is CSVLSSNQPQHF. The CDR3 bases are TGCAGCGTCCTCAGTAGCAATCAGCCCCAGCATTTT.

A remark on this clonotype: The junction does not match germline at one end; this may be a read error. The CDR3 sequence is CASTLQGRHEQYF. The CDR3, as DNA: TGTGCCAGCACCTTACAGGGGAGGCACGAGCAGTACTTC. V usage is TRBV7-9 and J usage is TRBJ2-7, with TRBD1 as a possible D gene (7 bases). The germline CDR1 and CDR2 sequences are SEHNR and FQNEAQ (reference sequence). The CDR3 length is 13 residues.

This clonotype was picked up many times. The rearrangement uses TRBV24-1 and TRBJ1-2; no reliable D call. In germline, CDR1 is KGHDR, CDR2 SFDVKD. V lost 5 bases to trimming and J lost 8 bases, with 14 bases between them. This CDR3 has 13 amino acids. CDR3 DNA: TGTGCCACCAGTGGGCCGGCCAAGTACGGCTACACCTTC. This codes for CATSGPAKYGYTF.

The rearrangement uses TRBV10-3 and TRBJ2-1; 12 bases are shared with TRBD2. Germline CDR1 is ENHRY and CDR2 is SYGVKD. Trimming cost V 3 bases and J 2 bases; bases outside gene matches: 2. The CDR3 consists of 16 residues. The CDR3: CAISDPSGRAYNEQFF. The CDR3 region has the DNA TGTGCCATCAGTGACCCTAGCGGGAGGGCCTACAATGAGCAGTTCTTC.

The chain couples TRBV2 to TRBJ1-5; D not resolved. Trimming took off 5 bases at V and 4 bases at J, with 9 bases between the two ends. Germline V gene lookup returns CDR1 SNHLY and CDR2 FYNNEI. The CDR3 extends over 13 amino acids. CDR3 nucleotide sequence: TGTGCCAGCAGTACGCTTTCGAATCAGCCCCAGCATTTT. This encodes CASSTLSNQPQHF. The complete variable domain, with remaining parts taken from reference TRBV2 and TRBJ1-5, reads EPEVTQTPSHQVTQMGQEVILRCVPISNHLYFYWYRQILGQKVEFLVSFYNNEISEKSEIFDDQFSVERPDGSNFTLKIRSTKLEDSAMYFCASSTLSNQPQHFGDGTRLSIL.

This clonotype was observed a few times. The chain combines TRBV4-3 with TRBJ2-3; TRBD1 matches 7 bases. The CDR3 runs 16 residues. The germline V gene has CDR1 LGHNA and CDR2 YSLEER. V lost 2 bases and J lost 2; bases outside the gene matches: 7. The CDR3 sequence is CASSQHTTGPTDTQYF. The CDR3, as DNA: TGCGCCAGCAGCCAACATACGACAGGGCCCACAGATACGCAGTATTTT.

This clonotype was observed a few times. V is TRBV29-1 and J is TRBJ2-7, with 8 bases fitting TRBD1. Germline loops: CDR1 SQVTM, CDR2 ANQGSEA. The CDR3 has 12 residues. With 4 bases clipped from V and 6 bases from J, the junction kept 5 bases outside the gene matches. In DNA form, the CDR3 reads TGCAGCGTTGCACAGGGGGTTCGCGAGCAGTACTTC. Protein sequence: CSVAQGVREQYF.

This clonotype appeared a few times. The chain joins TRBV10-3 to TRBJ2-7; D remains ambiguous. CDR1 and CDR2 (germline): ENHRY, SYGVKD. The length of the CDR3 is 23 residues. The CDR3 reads CAISEFCGPYILFTSSTATPSKV. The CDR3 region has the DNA TGTGCCATCAGTGAGTTTTGCGGCCCTTACATCCTATTTACGAGCAGTACGGCTACCCCTTCGAAGGTC.

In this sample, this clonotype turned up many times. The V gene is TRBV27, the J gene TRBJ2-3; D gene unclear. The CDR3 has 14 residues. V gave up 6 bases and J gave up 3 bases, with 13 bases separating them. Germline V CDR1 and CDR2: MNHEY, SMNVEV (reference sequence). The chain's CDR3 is CASSRPEGTDTQYF. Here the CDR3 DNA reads TGTGCCAGCAGCCGCCCCGAAGGGACAGATACGCAGTATTTT.

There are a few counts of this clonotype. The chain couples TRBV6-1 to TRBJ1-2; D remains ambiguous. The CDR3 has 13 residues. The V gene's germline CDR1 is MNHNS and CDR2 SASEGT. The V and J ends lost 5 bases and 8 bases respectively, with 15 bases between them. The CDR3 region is CASSPDTVGGYTF. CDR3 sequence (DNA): TGTGCCAGCAGTCCCGACACCGTCGGAGGCTACACCTTC.